The 27 T cell receptor beta chains below all came from one sample that was sequenced in a study of patients and donors after allogeneic stem cell transplantation. TCRdb reprocessed the RT-PCR reads via MiXCR and lists one record per CDR3 protein. The sample includes about a million distinct CDR3 sequences, about a sixth of them seen just once. The sequenced sample consisted of blood, either unsorted or a sorted T cell fraction (not recorded which). Receptor source: a human donor who was either an allogeneic HSCT recipient or a stem cell or donor lymphocyte infusion donor (not recorded which). It is not recorded whose cells these are; they may come from a transplant donor.

The chain recombines TRBV9 with TRBJ2-7; D perhaps matches TRBD2 (6 bases). Per germline, CDR1 SGDLS and CDR2 YYNGEE. The CDR3 consists of 15 residues. V gave up 0 bases and J gave up 2 bases, with 12 bases separating them. The CDR3 sequence is CASSVGVSGTYEQYF. The CDR3 region has the DNA TGTGCCAGCAGCGTAGGAGTTAGCGGAACCTACGAGCAGTACTTC.

In its sample, this clonotype was seen a few times. V is TRBV6-5 and J is TRBJ1-5; 8 nucleotides align to TRBD1. The CDR3 consists of 14 residues. The J segment lost 7 bases and the V segment lost 3 bases, leaving 5 bases of the junction unmatched. In germline, CDR1 is MNHEY, CDR2 SVGAGI. CDR3 coding DNA: TGTGCCAGCAGTTATGGACAGGGCAGGCAGCCCCAGCATTTT. Protein sequence: CASSYGQGRQPQHF.

This clonotype was detected a few times. The chain joins TRBV28 to TRBJ1-2, with D possibly being TRBD1 (5 bases). The CDR3 has 15 amino acids. Germline V lookup: CDR1 MDHEN, CDR2 SYDVKM. The V gene lost 6 bases and the J gene lost 3 bases, with 17 bases spanning the gap. The CDR3 DNA sequence: TGTGCCAGCAGCATGGGGGGAGGGGACGACTATGGCTACACCTTC. Translation: CASSMGGGDDYGYTF.

The chain joins TRBV20-1 to TRBJ1-2; the match to TRBD1 covers 7 bases. The CDR3 extends over 17 amino acids. The germline CDR1 and CDR2 sequences are DFQATT and SNEGSKA (reference sequence). J was trimmed by 6 bases and V by 0 bases; bases with no gene match: 16. The CDR3 DNA reads as TGCAGTGCTAGAGATCAGGCAGGGGGGGAATGGAATCATGGCTACACCTTC. This encodes CSARDQAGGEWNHGYTF.

The genes are TRBV18 and TRBJ1-5; D is uncertain. The CDR3 is 13 residues long. Trimming pared 0 bases from V and 6 bases from J, leaving 6 bases between. Germline CDR1 KGHSH, CDR2 LQKENI. The CDR3 reads CASSPPAGQPQHF. CDR3 bases: TGTGCCAGCTCACCACCGGCCGGTCAGCCCCAGCATTTT.

Ten or more counts support this clonotype. As DNA, the CDR3 is TGTGCCAGCTCACCAAATGAGGAGACCCAGTACTTC. This translates into CASSPNEETQYF. The V gene is TRBV18, the J gene TRBJ2-5; D remains ambiguous. Germline CDR1 is KGHSH and CDR2 is LQKENI. This CDR3 region has 12 residues. The V end lost 2 bases, the J end lost 5 bases, and 6 bases lay between the germline ends. The variable domain in full, with the rest retrieved from reference TRBV18 and TRBJ2-5, is NAGVMQNPRHLVRRRGQEARLRCSPMKGHSHVYWYRQLPEEGLKFMVYLQKENIIDESGMPKERFSAEFPKEGPSILRIQQVVRGDSAAYFCASSPNEETQYFGPGTRLLVL.

This clonotype was recorded once. The chain recombines TRBV7-9 with TRBJ2-7; maybe TRBD2 (6 bases). The CDR3 has 15 residues. In germline, CDR1 is SEHNR, CDR2 FQNEAQ (reference sequence). With 5 bases removed from V and 5 bases from J, the gap between germline ends came to 19 bases. CDR3 DNA: TGTGCCAGCAGCCCCGCAGGAGGGATGGTCCACGAGCAGTACTTC. Translated, it gives CASSPAGGMVHEQYF.

This clonotype was found many times. This chain links TRBV6-5 with TRBJ1-3; D not resolved. Germline V gene lookup returns CDR1 MNHEY and CDR2 SVGAGI. This CDR3 comprises 14 residues. Trimming left V 0 bases short and J 2 bases short, with 5 bases between. The CDR3 nucleotides are TGTGCCAGCAGTTACTCCAGGCCTGGAAACACCATATATTTT. As protein: CASSYSRPGNTIYF.

CDR3: CSAWEGGYEQYF. As DNA, the CDR3 is TGCAGTGCTTGGGAAGGGGGCTACGAGCAGTACTTC. V usage is TRBV20-1 and J usage is TRBJ2-7; D perhaps matches TRBD1 (6 bases). This CDR3 region has 12 residues. Trimming left V 5 bases short and J 3 bases short, with 11 bases between. The V gene's germline CDR1 is DFQATT and CDR2 SNEGSKA (reference sequence).

Written as DNA, the CDR3 is TGCGCCAGCAGCCAATCCCCTCAGGGGGGCGGAAACACCATATATTTT. Translated: CASSQSPQGGGNTIYF. This chain joins TRBV4-3 and TRBJ1-3; 7 nucleotides line up with TRBD1. V was pared by 2 bases and J by 4 bases, with 8 bases of the junction left unmatched. This CDR3 has 16 amino acids. The germline CDR1 and CDR2 sequences are LGHNA and YSLEER.

This clonotype occurred a few times. This chain connects TRBV20-1 to TRBJ2-7; D unclear. Germline CDR1 reads DFQATT; CDR2 reads SNEGSKA (reference sequence). This CDR3 is 13 amino acids long. Between the trimmed V and J ends, which lost 6 bases and 0 bases, there was a span of 12 bases. The CDR3 DNA is TGCAGTGCACTACTGGACGGCTCCTACGAGCAGTACTTC. Translated, it gives CSALLDGSYEQYF.

This clonotype was observed once. The chain carries TRBV23-1 and TRBJ2-5; no clear D. TRBV23-1 is assigned to the ORF class and has an uncertain function. The CDR3 is made up of 12 amino acids. V gave up 10 bases and J gave up 0 bases, with 9 bases separating them. This CDR3 is CATLHHQETQYF. The CDR3 nucleotides read TGCGCCACCCTGCACCACCAAGAGACCCAGTACTTC.

The chain couples TRBV12-3 or TRBV12-4 to TRBJ1-1; the D gene is possibly TRBD1 (5 bases). V shed 5 bases and J shed 4 bases, with 14 bases lying between them. This CDR3 has 14 residues. The CDR3 nucleotides are TGTGCCAGCAGTCTCCGACAGACGAGCACTGAAGCTTTCTTT. Translation: CASSLRQTSTEAFF.

This clonotype occurred a few times. A read error may account for a junction end that differs from germline. The chain uses TRBV18 and TRBJ2-1, with 10 nucleotides matching TRBD1. CDR1 and CDR2 from the germline V gene are KGHSH and LQKENI. This CDR3 has 13 amino acids. In nucleotides, the CDR3 is TGTGCCAGCTCACCACCTCAGGACAGGGGGTTGTACTTC. Its translation is CASSPPQDRGLYF.

The CDR3 DNA is TGCGCCAGCAGCGAAAGCGTAAGGACAGGGACGTACCAAGAGACCCAGTACTTC. Its translation: CASSESVRTGTYQETQYF. The chain recombines TRBV10-1 with TRBJ2-5; TRBD1 matches 8 bases. This CDR3 is 18 amino acids long. CDR1 and CDR2 (germline): WNHNN, SYGVQD (reference sequence). J gave up 0 bases and V 6 bases, and 15 bases lay outside the gene matches.

V and J are TRBV6-6 and TRBJ1-2; D gene ambiguous. The germline V gene has CDR1 MNHNY and CDR2 SVGAGI (reference sequence). The CDR3 sequence is 10 residues long. V was pared by 5 bases and J by 8 bases, with 6 bases between. The CDR3 DNA sequence: TGTGCCAGCAGTCAGAACGGCTACACCTTC. Translated, it gives CASSQNGYTF.

The chain recombines TRBV3-1 with TRBJ1-5; a possible D gene is TRBD1 (5 bases). V lost 1 base and J 0 bases, leaving 7 bases between the germline ends. CDR3 length: 15 amino acids. Germline V gene data show CDR1 as LGHDT and CDR2 as YNNKEL (reference sequence). The DNA of the CDR3 is TGTGCCAGCAGCCAAGGACAGACTAGCAATCAGCCCCAGCATTTT. Protein: CASSQGQTSNQPQHF. Drawing the rest from reference TRBV3-1 and TRBJ1-5, the complete variable domain is DTAVSQTPKYLVTQMGNDKSIKCEQNLGHDTMYWYKQDSKKFLKIMFSYNNKELIINETVPNRFSPKSPDKAHLNLHINSLELGDSAVYFCASSQGQTSNQPQHFGDGTRLSIL.

V is TRBV5-1 and J is TRBJ2-1, with 7 bases identical to TRBD2. Trimming cost V 6 bases and J 6 bases; bases outside gene matches: 15. The germline gives CDR1 SGHRS, CDR2 YFSETQ. The CDR3 has 16 amino acids. CDR3 DNA sequence: TGCGCCAGCACCTATAATAGCGGGCAGGAGGGCAATGAGCAGTTCTTC. Encoded protein: CASTYNSGQEGNEQFF.

The genes are TRBV9 and TRBJ2-7; D is uncertain. This CDR3 spans 14 amino acids. V lost 0 bases and J 2 bases, leaving 9 bases between the germline ends. Germline V gene sequence: CDR1 SGDLS, CDR2 YYNGEE. The CDR3 loop reads CASSVDHFTYEQYF. The CDR3 coding sequence is TGTGCCAGCAGCGTAGATCACTTTACCTACGAGCAGTACTTC.

The chain combines TRBV10-3 with TRBJ1-1, with 7 bases identical to TRBD1. This CDR3 comprises 14 residues. Germline trimming cut 6 bases from V and 10 bases from J; bases unmatched to any gene: 14. Looked up from germline, CDR1 is ENHRY and CDR2 is SYGVKD. The CDR3 DNA is TGTGCCATCAGCGGGGGTAGGGGGCCAAGGGGAGCTTTCTTT. The encoded protein is CAISGGRGPRGAFF.

This clonotype occurred a few times. V and J are TRBV29-1 and TRBJ1-1, with 7 bases that match TRBD1. Germline V gene lookup returns CDR1 SQVTM and CDR2 ANQGSEA. After removal of 4 bases from V and 6 bases from J, the junction contained 11 bases not matched to a gene. There are 14 residues in the CDR3. The CDR3 is CSVASIGQVSEAFF. In nucleotides, the CDR3 is TGCAGCGTTGCCTCCATAGGACAGGTCTCTGAAGCTTTCTTT.

The chain carries TRBV10-3 and TRBJ1-5; unclear D gene. CDR1 and CDR2 from the germline V gene are ENHRY and SYGVKD. With 0 bases removed from V and 0 bases from J, the gap between germline ends came to 12 bases. The CDR3 has 17 amino acids. The CDR3 DNA reads TGTGCCATCAGTGAGTCGAGGAAGCGGGATAGCAATCAGCCCCAGCATTTT. It is translated as CAISESRKRDSNQPQHF.

This clonotype showed up just a few times. The V gene is TRBV6-1, the J gene TRBJ2-2, with TRBD1 as a possible D gene (6 bases). The CDR3 length is 15 residues. The V gene's germline CDR1 is MNHNS and CDR2 SASEGT. V lost 6 bases, J lost 7 bases, and 18 bases lay in between. The CDR3 loop is CASRRRQGWIGELFF. In DNA form, the CDR3 reads TGTGCCAGCAGACGAAGGCAGGGGTGGATCGGGGAGCTGTTTTTT.

This clonotype occurred a few times. CDR3 in DNA: TGTGCCAGCAGTTACTCGCGGATGGGGGACAATGAGCAGTTCTTC. Amino acid sequence: CASSYSRMGDNEQFF. V is TRBV6-2 or TRBV6-3 and J is TRBJ2-1; D possibly uses TRBD1 or TRBD2 (5 bases each). CDR3 length equals 15 residues. The germline gives CDR1 MNHEY, CDR2 SVGEGT. V dropped 0 bases and J dropped 5 bases, with 11 bases sitting between them.

The chain carries TRBV5-6 and TRBJ2-5; 8 bases align to TRBD2. The CDR3 is 18 amino acids. CDR1 is SGHDT and CDR2 is YYEEEE in the germline V gene. V lost 1 base and J lost 4; bases outside the gene matches: 15. CDR3 residues: CASSLFTSGMLGGETQYF. The CDR3 DNA sequence: TGTGCCAGCAGCTTGTTCACTAGCGGAATGTTGGGGGGAGAGACCCAGTACTTC.

This chain links TRBV7-9 with TRBJ2-7; the D is unclear. This CDR3 is 14 amino acids long. V lost 5 bases to trimming and J lost 1 base, with 12 bases between them. Looked up from germline, CDR1 is SEHNR and CDR2 is FQNEAQ (reference sequence). In nucleotides, the CDR3 is TGTGCCAGCAGCACAGACAAGGTATCCTACGAGCAGTACTTC. As protein: CASSTDKVSYEQYF.

This clonotype was counted between two and nine times. The CDR3 loop is CASSYGLASYEQYF. The CDR3 nucleotides read TGTGCCAGCAGCTACGGACTAGCTTCCTACGAGCAGTACTTC. V gene TRBV7-2 combines with J gene TRBJ2-7; 8 nucleotides agree with TRBD2. This CDR3 is 14 amino acids long. Germline CDR1 and CDR2: SGHTA and FQGNSA. V shed 4 bases and J 1 base; nucleotides not matched to a gene: 3.